This T cell receptor (beta chain) was sequenced during a study of T cell repertoires in cytomegalovirus infection. Study results and limitations: In two of eight donors, the top clonotype was HLA-C-restricted CMV-specific. Summed public TCR beta family frequency identified CMV carriers bearing the relevant HLA.

TCRdb re-analysed the reads in MiXCR, keeping a single row per CDR3 protein. The data contain over 250,000 distinct CDR3 sequences, about 20% of them singletons. Trimming left V 6 bases short and J 2 bases short, with 10 bases between. This CDR3 is 13 amino acids long. From germline, CDR1 is DFQATT and CDR2 SNEGSKA (reference sequence). Points on this clonotype: What it binds is unknown.

Specimen: cultured PBMCs, collected from culture after CMV antigen stimulation. The clonotype was recovered from a human donor in good health (CMV status not recorded). Some clones in this sample may be carry-over from other donors' samples. The rearrangement joins TRBV20-1 to TRBJ2-2; D unclear. The CDR3 sequence: CSAFGVNTGELFF. CDR3 coding DNA: TGCAGTGCGTTCGGTGTCAACACCGGGGAGCTGTTTTTT.